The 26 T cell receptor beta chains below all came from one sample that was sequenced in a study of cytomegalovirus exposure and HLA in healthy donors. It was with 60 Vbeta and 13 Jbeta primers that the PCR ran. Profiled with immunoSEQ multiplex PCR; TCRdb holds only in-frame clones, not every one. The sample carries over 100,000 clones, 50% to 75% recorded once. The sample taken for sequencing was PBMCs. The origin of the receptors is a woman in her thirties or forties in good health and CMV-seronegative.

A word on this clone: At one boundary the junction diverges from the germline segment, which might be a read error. Here the CDR3 reads CASSLDVGGAYEQCF. CDR3 bases: TGCGCCAGCAGCTTGGATGTCGGGGGGGCCTACGAGCAGTGCTTC. The chain uses TRBV5-1 and TRBJ2-7, with TRBD2 matching 8 bases. Germline CDR1 is SGHRS and CDR2 is YFSETQ. The CDR3 runs 15 residues.

CDR3 DNA sequence: TGCGCCAGCAGCCAAGCGGGACAGGGGGCCTACGAGCAGTACTTC. Translation gives CASSQAGQGAYEQYF. The chain is built from TRBV4-3 and TRBJ2-7; 11 positions agree with TRBD1. Trimming at V came to 1 base and at J to 2 bases, leaving 1 base not matched to a gene. Germline CDR1 is LGHNA and CDR2 is YSLEER. CDR3 size: 15 residues.

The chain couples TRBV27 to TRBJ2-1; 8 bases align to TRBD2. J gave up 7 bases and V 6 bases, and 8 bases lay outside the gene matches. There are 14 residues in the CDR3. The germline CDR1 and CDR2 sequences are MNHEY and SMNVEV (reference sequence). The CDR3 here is CASSLRGGPNEQFF. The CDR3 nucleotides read TGTGCCAGCAGCCTCCGGGGGGGGCCTAATGAGCAGTTCTTC.

The CDR3: CASSSGGDYGYTF. As DNA, the CDR3 is TGTGCCAGCAGCTCAGGGGGCGACTATGGCTACACCTTC. The genes are TRBV7-2 and TRBJ1-2; 8 nucleotides line up with TRBD1. In germline, CDR1 is SGHTA, CDR2 FQGNSA. Losses at the gene ends were 4 bases for V and 3 bases for J; bases not matched to a gene: 1. This CDR3 is built from 13 residues.

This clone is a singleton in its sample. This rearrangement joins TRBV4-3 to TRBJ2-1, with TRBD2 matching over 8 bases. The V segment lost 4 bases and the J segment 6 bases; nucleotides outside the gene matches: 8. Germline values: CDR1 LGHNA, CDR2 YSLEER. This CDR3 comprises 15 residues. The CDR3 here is CASSPTGGPGNEQFF. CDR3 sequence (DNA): TGCGCCAGCAGCCCCACGGGGGGGCCCGGCAATGAGCAGTTCTTC.

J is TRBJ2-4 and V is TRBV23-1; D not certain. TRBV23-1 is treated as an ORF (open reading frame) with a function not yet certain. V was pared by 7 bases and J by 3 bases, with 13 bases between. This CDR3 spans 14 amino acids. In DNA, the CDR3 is TGCGCCAGCAATACTCTACAGAACAAAAACATTCAGTACTTC. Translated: CASNTLQNKNIQYF.

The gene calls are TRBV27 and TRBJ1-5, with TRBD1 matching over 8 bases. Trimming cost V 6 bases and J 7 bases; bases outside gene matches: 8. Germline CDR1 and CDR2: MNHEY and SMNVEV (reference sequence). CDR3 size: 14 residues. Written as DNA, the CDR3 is TGTGCCAGCAGGGTCGCAGGGGGCCGCCAGCCCCAGCATTTT. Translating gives CASRVAGGRQPQHF.

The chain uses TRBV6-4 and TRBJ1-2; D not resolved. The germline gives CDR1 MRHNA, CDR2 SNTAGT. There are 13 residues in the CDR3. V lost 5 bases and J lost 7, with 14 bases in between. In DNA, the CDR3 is TGTGCCAGCAGTCCCGGGGTCGGTCGTGGCTACACCTTC. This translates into CASSPGVGRGYTF.

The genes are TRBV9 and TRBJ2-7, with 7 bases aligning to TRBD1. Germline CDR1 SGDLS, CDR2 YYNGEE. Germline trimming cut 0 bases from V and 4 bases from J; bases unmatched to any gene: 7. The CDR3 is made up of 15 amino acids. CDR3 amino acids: CASSVEQGRGYEQYF. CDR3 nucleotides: TGTGCCAGCAGCGTAGAACAGGGGCGAGGATACGAGCAGTACTTC.

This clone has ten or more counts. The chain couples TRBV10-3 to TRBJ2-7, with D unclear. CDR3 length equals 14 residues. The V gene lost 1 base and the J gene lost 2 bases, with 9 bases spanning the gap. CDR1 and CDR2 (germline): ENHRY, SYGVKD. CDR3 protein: CAISEFEAAYEQYF. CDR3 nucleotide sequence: TGTGCCATCAGTGAGTTTGAGGCAGCCTACGAGCAGTACTTC.

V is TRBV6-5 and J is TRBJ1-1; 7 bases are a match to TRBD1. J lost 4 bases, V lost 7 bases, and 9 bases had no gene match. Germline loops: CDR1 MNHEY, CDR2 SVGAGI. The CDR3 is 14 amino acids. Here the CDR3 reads CASTVSQGGTEAFF. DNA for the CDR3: TGTGCCAGCACTGTATCCCAGGGGGGCACTGAAGCTTTCTTT.

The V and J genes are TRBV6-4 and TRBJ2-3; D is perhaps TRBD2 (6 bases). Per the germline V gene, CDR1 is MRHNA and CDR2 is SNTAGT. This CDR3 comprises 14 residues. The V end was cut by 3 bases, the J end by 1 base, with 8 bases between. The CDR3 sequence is CASSETGGTDTQYF. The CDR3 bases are TGTGCCAGCAGTGAGACGGGAGGCACAGATACGCAGTATTTT.

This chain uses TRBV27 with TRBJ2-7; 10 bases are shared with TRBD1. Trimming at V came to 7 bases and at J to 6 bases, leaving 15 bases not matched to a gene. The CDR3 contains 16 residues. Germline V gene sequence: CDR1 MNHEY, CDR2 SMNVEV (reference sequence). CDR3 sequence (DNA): TGTGCCAGCATTCCGATCGTTGGGACAGGGGTAGCCGAGCAGTACTTC. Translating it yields CASIPIVGTGVAEQYF.

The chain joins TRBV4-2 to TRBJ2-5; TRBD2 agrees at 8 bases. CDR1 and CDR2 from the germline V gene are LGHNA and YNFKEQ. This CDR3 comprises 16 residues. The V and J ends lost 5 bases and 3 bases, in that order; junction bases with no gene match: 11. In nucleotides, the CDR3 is TGTGCCAGCAGCACAGCCCTTTACGGGAGGGAAGAGACCCAGTACTTC. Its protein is CASSTALYGREETQYF.

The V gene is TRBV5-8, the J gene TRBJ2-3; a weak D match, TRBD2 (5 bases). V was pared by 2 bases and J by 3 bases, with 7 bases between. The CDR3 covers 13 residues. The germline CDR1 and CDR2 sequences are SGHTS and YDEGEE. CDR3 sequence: CASSFQRTDTQYF. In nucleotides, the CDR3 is TGTGCCAGCAGCTTTCAGCGGACAGATACGCAGTATTTT.

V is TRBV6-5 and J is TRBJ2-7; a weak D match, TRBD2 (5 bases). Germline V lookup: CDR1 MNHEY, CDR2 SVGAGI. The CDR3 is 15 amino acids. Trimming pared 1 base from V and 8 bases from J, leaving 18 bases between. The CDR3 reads CASSYLRGLAGKQYF. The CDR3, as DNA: TGTGCCAGCAGTTACTTGCGCGGGTTGGCCGGAAAGCAGTACTTC.

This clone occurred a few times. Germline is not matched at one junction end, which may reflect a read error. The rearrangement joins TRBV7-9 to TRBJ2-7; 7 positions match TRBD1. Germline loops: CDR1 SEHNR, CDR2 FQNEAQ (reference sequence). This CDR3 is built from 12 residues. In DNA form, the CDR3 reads TGTTCCAGCAGCCCAGGGGGATACGAGCAGTACTTC. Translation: CSSSPGGYEQYF.

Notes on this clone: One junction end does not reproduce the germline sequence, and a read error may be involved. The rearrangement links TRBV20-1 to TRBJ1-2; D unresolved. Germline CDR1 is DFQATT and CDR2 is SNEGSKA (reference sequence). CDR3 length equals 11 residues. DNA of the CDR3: TGCAGTGCTAGAGATCTCCGCGCCTTTTTCTTC. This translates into CSARDLRAFFF.

As DNA, the CDR3 is TGTGCCAGCAGCCAGAGAGCGGGGGGGATCTACAATGAGCAGTTCTTC. Its translation: CASSQRAGGIYNEQFF. This chain links TRBV7-2 with TRBJ2-1; 10 bases match TRBD2. Germline V gives CDR1 SGHTA, CDR2 FQGNSA. Losses at the gene ends were 5 bases for V and 3 bases for J; bases not matched to a gene: 7. This CDR3 has 16 residues.

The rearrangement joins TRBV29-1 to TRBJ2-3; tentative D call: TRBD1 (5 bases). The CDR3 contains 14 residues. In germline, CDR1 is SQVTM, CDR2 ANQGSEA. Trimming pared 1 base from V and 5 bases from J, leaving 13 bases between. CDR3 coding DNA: TGCAGCGTTGAAGCCCTCTCAGGGCGAGATACGCAGTATTTT. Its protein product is CSVEALSGRDTQYF.

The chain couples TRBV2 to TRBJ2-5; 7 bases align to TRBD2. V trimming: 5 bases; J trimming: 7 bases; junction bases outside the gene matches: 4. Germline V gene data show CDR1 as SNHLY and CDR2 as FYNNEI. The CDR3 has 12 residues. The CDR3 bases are TGTGCCAGCAGTCCAGGGAGGGGGACCCAGTACTTC. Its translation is CASSPGRGTQYF.

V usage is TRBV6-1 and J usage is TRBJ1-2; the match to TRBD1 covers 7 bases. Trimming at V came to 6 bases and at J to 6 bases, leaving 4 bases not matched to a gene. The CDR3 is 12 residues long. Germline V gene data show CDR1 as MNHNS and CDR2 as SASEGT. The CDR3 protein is CASRDRWNGYTF. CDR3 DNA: TGTGCCAGCAGGGACAGGTGGAATGGCTACACCTTC.

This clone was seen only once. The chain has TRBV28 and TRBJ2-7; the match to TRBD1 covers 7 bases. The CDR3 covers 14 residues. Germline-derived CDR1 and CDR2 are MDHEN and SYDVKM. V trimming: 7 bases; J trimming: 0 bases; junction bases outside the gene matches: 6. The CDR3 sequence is CASNLGGSSYEQYF. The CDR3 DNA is TGTGCCAGCAACCTAGGGGGCAGCTCCTACGAGCAGTACTTC.

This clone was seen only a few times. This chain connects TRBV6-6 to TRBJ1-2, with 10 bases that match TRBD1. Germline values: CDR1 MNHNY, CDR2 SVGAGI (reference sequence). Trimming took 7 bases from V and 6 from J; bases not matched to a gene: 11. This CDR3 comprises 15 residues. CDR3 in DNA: TGTGCCAGCAATCCTCCCGACAGGGGGCTGGATGGCTACACCTTC. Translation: CASNPPDRGLDGYTF.

The CDR3 here is CASSVGDRNYEQYF. DNA for the CDR3: TGTGCCAGCAGCGTAGGGGACAGAAACTACGAGCAGTACTTC. The chain links TRBV9 to TRBJ2-7; 7 nucleotides agree with TRBD1. This CDR3 spans 14 amino acids. Per germline, CDR1 SGDLS and CDR2 YYNGEE. With 0 bases clipped from V and 3 bases from J, the junction kept 3 bases outside the gene matches.

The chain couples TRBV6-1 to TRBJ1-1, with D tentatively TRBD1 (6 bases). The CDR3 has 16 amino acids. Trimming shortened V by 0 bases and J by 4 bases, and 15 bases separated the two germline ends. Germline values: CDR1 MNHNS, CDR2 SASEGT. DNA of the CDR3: TGTGCCAGCAGTGAAGCGCTTCGGGGGGCTCGCACTGAAGCTTTCTTT. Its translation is CASSEALRGARTEAFF.